The 15 T cell receptor beta chains below come from one sample, sequenced in a study of shared clonotypes between healthy human individuals. Terminally differentiated effector memory CD45RA+ cells were excluded by CCR7 positive selection of CD45RO-negative cells. Profiled with immunoSEQ multiplex PCR; TCRdb holds only in-frame clones, not every one. This table holds about 2.2 million clones, about 93% found once. Sequencing input: naive CD8+ T cells from PBMCs. The receptors were gathered from a man between 18 and 29 years old in good health. Some clones in this sample may be carry-over from other donors' samples.

The gene calls are TRBV5-5 and TRBJ2-7; D not resolved. Germline-derived CDR1 and CDR2 are SGHKS and YYEKEE (reference sequence). CDR3 length equals 13 residues. V lost 4 bases to trimming and J lost 4 bases, with 12 bases between them. The CDR3 DNA reads TGTGCCAGCAGCCCCAGCTCCTCTTACGAGCAGTACTTC. Amino acids: CASSPSSSYEQYF.

In its sample, this clone was seen a few times. Other nucleotide sequences in the sample specify the same CDR3. The chain links TRBV28 to TRBJ1-1, with D maybe TRBD1 (5 bases). Germline CDR1 MDHEN, CDR2 SYDVKM. Trimming took off 8 bases at V and 2 bases at J, with 6 bases between the two ends. This CDR3 has 11 amino acids. The CDR3: CASGGNTEAFF. In nucleotides, the CDR3 is TGTGCCAGCGGGGGAAACACTGAAGCTTTCTTT.

The J gene is TRBJ2-1, the V gene TRBV27, with 8 nucleotides matching TRBD2. V was pared by 6 bases and J by 3 bases, with 10 bases of the junction left unmatched. CDR1 is MNHEY and CDR2 is SMNVEV in the germline V gene (reference sequence). CDR3 size: 16 residues. CDR3 residues: CASSLAPGLVYNEQFF. The CDR3 bases are TGTGCCAGCAGCCTAGCACCGGGACTAGTCTACAATGAGCAGTTCTTC.

V gene TRBV7-8 combines with J gene TRBJ2-5, with D possibly TRBD1 on 6 matching bases. V gave up 4 bases and J gave up 2 bases, with 23 bases separating them. The CDR3 loop spans 18 amino acids. Germline values: CDR1 SGHVS, CDR2 FQNEAQ. The CDR3 spells CASSSHPQGRGWQETQYF. CDR3 nucleotide sequence: TGTGCCAGCAGCTCGCACCCACAGGGCCGGGGTTGGCAAGAGACCCAGTACTTC. Using reference TRBV7-8 and TRBJ2-5 for the parts outside the CDR3, the full variable domain is GAGVSQSPRYKVAKRGQDVALRCDPISGHVSLFWYQQALGQGPEFLTYFQNEAQLDKSGLPSDRFFAERPEGSVSTLKIQRTQQEDSAVYLCASSSHPQGRGWQETQYFGPGTRLLVL.

This clone was detected once. The rearrangement uses TRBV27 and TRBJ2-1; 7 bases line up with TRBD1. This CDR3 region has 15 residues. Germline V CDR1 and CDR2: MNHEY, SMNVEV (reference sequence). With V trimmed by 6 bases and J by 2 bases, 7 bases remained unmatched. In DNA form, the CDR3 reads TGTGCCAGCAGCGCTGACAGGGCCGCCTACAATGAGCAGTTCTTC. Translated: CASSADRAAYNEQFF.

The chain has TRBV19 and TRBJ2-2, with 9 bases identical to TRBD1. CDR3 length: 17 amino acids. Germline V CDR1 and CDR2: LNHDA, SQIVND (reference sequence). The J segment lost 1 base and the V segment lost 5 bases, leaving 8 bases of the junction unmatched. Written as DNA, the CDR3 is TGTGCCAGTAGTGATTACAGGGGGCGCGGGAACACCGGGGAGCTGTTTTTT. Its translation is CASSDYRGRGNTGELFF.

The chain recombines TRBV27 with TRBJ1-1; D gene unclear. This CDR3 is 14 amino acids long. The germline CDR1 and CDR2 sequences are MNHEY and SMNVEV (reference sequence). V shed 5 bases and J shed 2 bases, with 12 bases lying between them. CDR3: CASSLQLGNTEAFF. For the CDR3, the DNA is TGTGCCAGCAGTCTCCAGTTAGGCAACACTGAAGCTTTCTTT.

The rearrangement links TRBV30 to TRBJ1-4; possible D gene TRBD1, 5 bases. Trimming took off 0 bases at V and 7 bases at J, with 12 bases between the two ends. This CDR3 region has 14 residues. Germline lookup yields CDR1 GTSNPN and CDR2 SVGIG (reference sequence). CDR3: CAWSVGRGGEKLFF. In DNA form, the CDR3 reads TGTGCCTGGAGTGTGGGGCGCGGGGGTGAAAAACTGTTTTTT.

The chain carries TRBV19 and TRBJ1-1; weak D call: TRBD1 (5 bases). Germline CDR1 and CDR2: LNHDA and SQIVND (reference sequence). V lost 1 base, J lost 4 bases, and 19 bases lay in between. This CDR3 region has 17 residues. The chain's CDR3 is CASSIATGTSGSTEAFF. Written as DNA, the CDR3 is TGTGCCAGTAGTATAGCGACTGGGACGTCGGGGAGCACTGAAGCTTTCTTT. Variable domain in full (rest from reference TRBV19 and TRBJ1-1): DGGITQSPKYLFRKEGQNVTLSCEQNLNHDAMYWYRQDPGQGLRLIYYSQIVNDFQKGDIAEGYSVSREKKESFPLTVTSAQKNPTAFYLCASSIATGTSGSTEAFFGQGTRLTVV.

The J gene is TRBJ2-7, the V gene TRBV28, with TRBD2 matching 10 bases. This CDR3 is built from 20 residues. The V segment lost 2 bases and the J segment 4 bases; nucleotides outside the gene matches: 20. CDR1 is MDHEN, CDR2 SYDVKM, per germline. The DNA for the CDR3 is TGTGCCAGCAGTTTAGTTAGCTTGGGTCACAGCGGGAGGGCCGGGTACGAGCAGTACTTC. Its translation is CASSLVSLGHSGRAGYEQYF.

The J gene is TRBJ1-2, the V gene TRBV5-4, with D unclear. CDR1 is SGHNT, CDR2 YYREEE, per germline (reference sequence). This CDR3 comprises 16 residues. Deletions cut 0 bases from V and 5 bases from J, with 17 bases between. The DNA of the CDR3 is TGTGCCAGCAGCTTGGACGGGCCCGGGCTATGGTATGGCTACACCTTC. This codes for CASSLDGPGLWYGYTF. Filled out from reference TRBV5-4 and TRBJ1-2, the complete variable domain reads ETGVTQSPTHLIKTRGQQVTLRCSSQSGHNTVSWYQQALGQGPQFIFQYYREEENGRGNFPPRFSGLQFPNYSSELNVNALELDDSALYLCASSLDGPGLWYGYTFGSGTRLTVV.

The V and J genes are TRBV6-1 and TRBJ2-6, with D hard to call. Germline CDR1 and CDR2: MNHNS and SASEGT. V gave up 3 bases and J gave up 4 bases, with 19 bases separating them. The CDR3 loop spans 18 amino acids. CDR3: CASSDWSSTGLGANVLTF. The CDR3 DNA is TGTGCCAGCAGTGATTGGTCAAGTACGGGTCTCGGGGCCAACGTCCTGACTTTC.

This clone was observed once. This same CDR3 is encoded by further DNA sequences in the sample. This rearrangement joins TRBV27 to TRBJ2-7, with unresolved D. CDR1 is MNHEY and CDR2 is SMNVEV in the germline V gene (reference sequence). The CDR3 contains 13 residues. Trimming removed 3 bases at V and 0 bases at J, with 6 bases between. DNA for the CDR3: TGTGCCAGCAGTTTTCTAAGCTCCTACGAGCAGTACTTC. As protein: CASSFLSSYEQYF.

This chain connects TRBV25-1 to TRBJ2-7, with 8 bases identical to TRBD1. Germline V CDR1 and CDR2: MGHDK, SYGVNS. The ends lost 6 bases at V and 6 bases at J; junction bases unmatched: 10. The CDR3 totals 14 residues. The CDR3 loop reads CASSPTGTGGEQYF. The CDR3 nucleotides read TGTGCCAGCAGCCCGACCGGGACAGGCGGCGAGCAGTACTTC.

V is TRBV7-3 and J is TRBJ2-5; 9 bases are shared with TRBD1. Germline loops: CDR1 SGHTA, CDR2 FQGTGA. The V and J ends lost 0 bases and 9 bases, in that order; junction bases with no gene match: 5. This CDR3 region has 14 residues. CDR3 nucleotide sequence: TGTGCCAGCAGCTTAACTGCAGGGGACAGGGCCCAGTACTTC. Translating gives CASSLTAGDRAQYF.